The rows below give T cell receptor beta chains drawn from one sample of a study of cytomegalovirus exposure and HLA in healthy donors. Repertoires were generated with immunoSEQ multiplex PCR, while TCRdb's copy carries only in-frame clones and drops some. The sample has tens of thousands of clones, about 77% seen once; the top ten hold over 2.5%. Input material: PBMCs. Receptors originate from a female donor in good health and CMV-seronegative. CDR3s include the opening cysteine and the closing phenylalanine or tryptophan. The D gene is left open where the match is weak. Clone size is given for some rows only: seen once, a few or many times, or a class if the clone is expanded.

j_gene	abundance	d_gene	v_gene	CDR3nt	CDR3aa
TRBJ1-1	.	.	TRBV5-1	TGCGCCAGCCGGGAGATGAACACTGAAGCTTTCTTT	CASREMNTEAFF
TRBJ2-1	.	TRBD2	TRBV7-6	TGTGCCAGCAGCCGGGGAGGGCAGATTTACAATGAGCAGTTCTTC	CASSRGGQIYNEQFF
TRBJ2-7	.	TRBD2	TRBV19	TGTGCCAGTAGTATCTCGGGACTAGCGGGAGGTTCCTACGAGCAGTACTTC	CASSISGLAGGSYEQYF
TRBJ1-3	few	.	TRBV25-1	TGTGCCAGCAGTGATTTGGGGGCGTCCGGAAACACCATATATTTT	CASSDLGASGNTIYF
TRBJ2-7	few	TRBD1	TRBV10-3	TGTGCCATCAGTGAGTCGTTTCAGGGGGCATACGAGCAGTACTTC	CAISESFQGAYEQYF
TRBJ1-3	.	.	TRBV5-4	TGTGCCAGCAGCTTCGGGGGGATACAGGGACCCTCGGGAAACACCATATATTTT	CASSFGGIQGPSGNTIYF
TRBJ1-1	.	TRBD1	TRBV2	TGTGCCGGCGGGACAGGGGGCGAAAACACTGAAGCTTTCTTT	CAGGTGGENTEAFF
TRBJ2-2	.	.	TRBV6-1	TGTGCCAGCAGAGGGGTCGTGACCGGGGAGCTGTTTTTT	CASRGVVTGELFF
TRBJ2-5	.	.	TRBV11-2	TGTGCCAGCAGCTTAACGGTCGGAGAGACCCAGTACTTC	CASSLTVGETQYF
TRBJ2-3	.	TRBD2	TRBV4-2	TGTGCCAGCAGCCCAGGACTAGCGGGAGATACGCAGTATTTT	CASSPGLAGDTQYF
TRBJ2-7	.	TRBD1	TRBV4-3	TGCGCCAGCAGCCAAGACTTAACCCCCCGGGACAGGCACTACGAGCAGTACTTC	CASSQDLTPRDRHYEQYF
TRBJ2-3	.	TRBD2	TRBV13	TGTGCCAGCAGCTTAAGCGGGGGGCACACAGATACGCAGTATTTT	CASSLSGGHTDTQYF
TRBJ1-6	.	.	TRBV21-1	TGTGCCAGCAGGAAATTAGAGGTGTCTAGCAATTCACCCCTCCACTTT	CASRKLEVSSNSPLHF
TRBJ1-4	.	.	TRBV7-9	TGTGCCAGCAGCTTACTCGCAGGCATGCATAATGAAAAACTGTTTTTT	CASSLLAGMHNEKLFF
TRBJ2-2	.	.	TRBV19	TGTGCCAGTAGTATCGGCACCGGGGAGCTGTTTTTT	CASSIGTGELFF
TRBJ1-3	.	TRBD1	TRBV5-1	TGCGCCAGCAGCCTTACAGGGGCCCCCGGGGGAAACACCATATATTTT	CASSLTGAPGGNTIYF
TRBJ1-5	.	TRBD1	TRBV7-9	TGTGCCAGCAGCTTAGTTGCGGGACAGATCAATCAGCCCCAGCATTTT	CASSLVAGQINQPQHF
TRBJ1-1	once	.	TRBV28	TGTGCCAGCAGCCCCCCAGCGGGCACTGAAGCTTTCTTT	CASSPPAGTEAFF
TRBJ1-2	.	.	TRBV2	TGTGCCAGCAGTGAGTCAGAAGACTATGGCTACACCTTC	CASSESEDYGYTF
TRBJ1-3	.	TRBD1	TRBV30	TGTGCCTGGAGTAAGGACAGGGTCGGAAACACCATATATTTT	CAWSKDRVGNTIYF
TRBJ2-7	few	TRBD2	TRBV6-6	TGTGCCAGCAGTGCGGGGGGGTGGGAGCAGTACTTC	CASSAGGWEQYF
TRBJ2-4	few	.	TRBV7-9	TGTGCCAGCAGCTTAGAGAGGGGGCGGGGCATTCAGTACTTC	CASSLERGRGIQYF
TRBJ2-5	.	TRBD2	TRBV5-4	TGTGCCAGCAGCTTACTAGCGGAGCAAGAGACCCAGTACTTC	CASSLLAEQETQYF
TRBJ2-2	.	.	TRBV7-9	TGTGCCAGCTGGGGAGTCCGCACCGGGGAGCTGTTTTTT	CASWGVRTGELFF
TRBJ1-2	.	.	TRBV6-5	TGTGCCAGCACTAGGTTCGGCGACGGCTACACCTTC	CASTRFGDGYTF
TRBJ1-1	once	.	TRBV19	TGTGCCAGTAGTATAGACAGTAACACTGAAGCTTTCTTT	CASSIDSNTEAFF
TRBJ2-7	.	TRBD1	TRBV6-5	TGTGCCAGCAGTTACCGTGTGACAGGGGTAAACGAGCAGTACTTC	CASSYRVTGVNEQYF
TRBJ2-1	.	TRBD2	TRBV7-3	TGTGCCAGCAGCCCGGGACTACGACGGGATGAGCAGTTCTTC	CASSPGLRRDEQFF
TRBJ2-3	.	.	TRBV5-1	TGCGCCAGCAGCTTGAGAGGGAGCCTTACAGATACGCAGTATTTT	CASSLRGSLTDTQYF
TRBJ1-5	.	TRBD1	TRBV19	TGTGCCAGTAGTGGAGACAGGGGGACCCTACCCACGGCCCAGCATTTT	CASSGDRGTLPTAQHF
TRBJ2-2	.	TRBD2	TRBV28	TGTGCCAGCAGTTTATTTCTAGCGGGAAACACCGGGGAGCTGTTTTTT	CASSLFLAGNTGELFF
TRBJ1-3	.	.	TRBV2	TGTGCCAGCAGTGGGGGGGGAGGGACCCTCTCTGGAAACACCATATATTTT	CASSGGGGTLSGNTIYF
TRBJ1-1	.	TRBD1	TRBV7-2	TGTGCCAGCAGCTTAGATGGTCACAGGGGTAGCACTGAAGCTTTCTTT	CASSLDGHRGSTEAFF
TRBJ2-7	.	TRBD2	TRBV6-1	TGTGCCAGCAGTGAATCTGTAGCGGGTGGGTACGAGCAGTACTTC	CASSESVAGGYEQYF
TRBJ2-7	.	.	TRBV27	TGTGCCAGCAGTTCTTCAACCGCGCCTTACTACGAGCAGTACTTC	CASSSSTAPYYEQYF
TRBJ1-3	.	.	TRBV27	TGTGCCAGCAGTTTATCAGGAGGGGTCGGAAACACCATATATTTT	CASSLSGGVGNTIYF
TRBJ2-5	.	TRBD1	TRBV7-8	TGTGCCAGCAGCTGGGACAGAGAGACCCAGTACTTC	CASSWDRETQYF
TRBJ2-1	.	TRBD1	TRBV29-1	TGCAGCGTTGAAGGGACAGGAGACTACAATGAGCAGTTCTTC	CSVEGTGDYNEQFF
TRBJ2-5	.	TRBD1	TRBV7-7	TGTGCTAGCAGCTTAGGTGTCGCAGGGGGTGAGACCCAGTACTTC	CASSLGVAGGETQYF
TRBJ1-1	medium-sized	TRBD1	TRBV6-1	TGTGCCAGCAGTGAATTCGAGGGACAGGGAGCATTAGCAGCTTTCTTT	CASSEFEGQGALAAFF
TRBJ2-2	.	TRBD2	TRBV7-7	TGTGCTAGCAGCAGACTAGCGGGGGCCGGGGAGCTGTTTTTT	CASSRLAGAGELFF
TRBJ1-2	.	TRBD1	TRBV28	TGTGCCAGCAGTGACGACCGACAGGGTAACTATGGCTACACCTTC	CASSDDRQGNYGYTF
TRBJ1-3	few	.	TRBV2	TGTGCCAGCAGGAAGACAGTCTCTGGAAACACCATATATTTT	CASRKTVSGNTIYF
TRBJ2-3	.	TRBD2	TRBV18	TGTGCCAGCTCACCGAGGGTGGGAGGGCCAGATACGCAGTATTTT	CASSPRVGGPDTQYF
TRBJ2-3	few	TRBD2	TRBV2	TGTGCCAGCAGTTGGACTAGCGGGAGGGGCACAGATACGCAGTATTTT	CASSWTSGRGTDTQYF
TRBJ2-3	.	.	TRBV7-3	TGTGCCAGCAGCTTACAGGCGTCAGATACGCAGTATTTT	CASSLQASDTQYF
TRBJ2-3	.	TRBD2	TRBV7-2	TGTGCCAGCAGCTTCAGCGGGGGGGCGGGTGGTGGTGATTCGCAGTATTTT	CASSFSGGAGGGDSQYF
TRBJ2-2	few	.	TRBV11-2	TGTGCCAGCAGCACCACCGGAACTTTAGTCAGACGAGGCACCGGGGAGCTGTTTTTT	CASSTTGTLVRRGTGELFF